The present T cell receptor beta chain was sequenced within a study of blood T cell repertoires in COVID-19. Study-wide background: Material from acute and convalescent COVID-19 was sourced from the United States, Italy and Spain.

Participants' reported clinical history set cohort assignment. Each recovered donor of Cohort 3 presented with two negative PCRs, clearance, or symptom resolution. This CDR3 is 15 amino acids long. Germline trimming cut 0 bases from V and 2 bases from J; bases unmatched to any gene: 2. Germline values: CDR1 LNHNV, CDR2 YYDKDF (reference sequence). Per the original data handling: Estimation of nucleated cell counts was performed using reference gene primer amplification. The method was immunoSEQ multiplex PCR; TCRdb's version includes in-frame clones alone and lacks a portion of them. The V and J calls and clone size are taken from that table; D and trimming were inferred from the DNA. The sample carries under 300,000 clones, about 93% recorded once.

The receptor's source is a woman between 18 and 29 years old who had recovered from COVID-19. Sample: PBMCs or T cells enriched from blood (not recorded which). The chain employs TRBV15 and TRBJ1-2; 8 positions match TRBD1. Here the CDR3 reads CATSRDPGGNYGYTF. CDR3 nucleotide sequence: TGTGCCACCAGCAGAGATCCAGGGGGCAACTATGGCTACACCTTC. Combining the CDR3 with reference TRBV15 and TRBJ1-2 gives the whole variable domain DAMVIQNPRYQVTQFGKPVTLSCSQTLNHNVMYWYQQKSSQAPKLLFHYYDKDFNNEADTPDNFQSRRPNTSFCFLDIRSPGLGDTAMYLCATSRDPGGNYGYTFGSGTRLTVV.